This TCR beta chain originates from a study of T cell responses to AZD1222 COVID-19 vaccine. Study findings and constraints: Baseline serology detected seropositivity in only a handful of AZD1222 recipients. Across spike, vaccine-associated CD4 TCRs were found, dominant at 160-218 and 743-854. Epitopes outside B.1.351 and B.1.1.7 mutated regions reportedly drew nearly half of spike TCRs.

To note about this clone: What it binds is not known.

The CDR3 is 15 amino acids. Germline CDR1 SGDLS, CDR2 YYNGEE. V lost 2 bases to trimming and J lost 4 bases; unmatched junction nucleotides: 2. Some clones are missing from TCRdb's copy, which holds only in-frame ones; the method was immunoSEQ multiplex PCR. The profile shows 75,000 or so clones, around 93% of them singletons. The chain is built from TRBV9 and TRBJ2-1; 11 bases map to TRBD2. The sequencing used peripheral blood, collected 28 days after the second AZD1222 dose. The source of this sequence is an adult who received the AZD1222 COVID-19 vaccine. This CDR3 reads CASSVLAGGYNEQFF. In nucleotides, the CDR3 is TGTGCCAGCAGCGTCCTAGCGGGAGGTTACAATGAGCAGTTCTTC. The whole variable domain, remainder taken from reference TRBV9 and TRBJ2-1, is DSGVTQTPKHLITATGQRVTLRCSPRSGDLSVYWYQQSLDQGLQFLIQYYNGEERAKGNILERFSAQQFPDLHSELNLSSLELGDSALYFCASSVLAGGYNEQFFGPGTRLTVL.